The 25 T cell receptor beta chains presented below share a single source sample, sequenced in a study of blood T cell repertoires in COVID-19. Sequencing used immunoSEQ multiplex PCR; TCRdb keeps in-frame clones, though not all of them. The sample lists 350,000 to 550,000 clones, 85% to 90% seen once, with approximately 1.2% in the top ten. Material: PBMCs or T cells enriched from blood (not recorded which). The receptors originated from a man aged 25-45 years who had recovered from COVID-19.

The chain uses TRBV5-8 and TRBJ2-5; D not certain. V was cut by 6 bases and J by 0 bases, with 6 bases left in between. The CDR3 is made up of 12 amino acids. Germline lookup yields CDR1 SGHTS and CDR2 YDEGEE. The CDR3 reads CASNRDQETQYF. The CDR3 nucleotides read TGTGCCAGCAACCGGGACCAAGAGACCCAGTACTTC.

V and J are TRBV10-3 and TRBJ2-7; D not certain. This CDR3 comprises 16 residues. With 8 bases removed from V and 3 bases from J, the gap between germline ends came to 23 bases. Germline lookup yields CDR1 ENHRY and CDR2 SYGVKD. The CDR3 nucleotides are TGTGCCATCTCTTCATCGGCCCCCGAGCGCGGCTACGAGCAGTACTTC. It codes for CAISSSAPERGYEQYF.

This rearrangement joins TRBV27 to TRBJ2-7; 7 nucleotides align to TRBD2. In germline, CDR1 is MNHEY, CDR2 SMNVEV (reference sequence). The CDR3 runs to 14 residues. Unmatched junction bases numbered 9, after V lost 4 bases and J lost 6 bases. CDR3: CASSSPGLTIEQYF. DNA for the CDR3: TGTGCCAGCAGTTCCCCGGGACTAACAATCGAGCAGTACTTC.

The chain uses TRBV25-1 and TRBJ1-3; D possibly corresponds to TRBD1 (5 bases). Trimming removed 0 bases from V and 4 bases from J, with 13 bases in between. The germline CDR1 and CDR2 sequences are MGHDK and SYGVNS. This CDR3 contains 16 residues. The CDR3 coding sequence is TGTGCCAGCAGTGAATATGGGGCTCCGAAAGGAAACACCATATATTTT. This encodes CASSEYGAPKGNTIYF.

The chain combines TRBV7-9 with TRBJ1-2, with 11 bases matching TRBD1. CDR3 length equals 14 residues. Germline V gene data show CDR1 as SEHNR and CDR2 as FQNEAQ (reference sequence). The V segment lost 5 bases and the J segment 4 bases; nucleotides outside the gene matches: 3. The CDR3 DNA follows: TGTGCCAGCAGCCAGGGGACAGGGGGCTATGGCTACACCTTC. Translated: CASSQGTGGYGYTF.

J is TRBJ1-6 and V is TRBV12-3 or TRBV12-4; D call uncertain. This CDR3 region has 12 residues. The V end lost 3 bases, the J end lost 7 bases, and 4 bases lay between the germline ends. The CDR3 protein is CASSFSNSPLHF. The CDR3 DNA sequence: TGTGCCAGCAGTTTCTCGAATTCACCCCTCCACTTT.

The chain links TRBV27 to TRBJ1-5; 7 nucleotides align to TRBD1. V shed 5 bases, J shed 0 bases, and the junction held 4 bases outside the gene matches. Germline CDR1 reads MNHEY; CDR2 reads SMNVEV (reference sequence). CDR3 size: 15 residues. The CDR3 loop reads CASSPGTASNQPQHF. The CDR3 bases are TGTGCCAGCAGTCCGGGGACAGCTAGCAATCAGCCCCAGCATTTT.

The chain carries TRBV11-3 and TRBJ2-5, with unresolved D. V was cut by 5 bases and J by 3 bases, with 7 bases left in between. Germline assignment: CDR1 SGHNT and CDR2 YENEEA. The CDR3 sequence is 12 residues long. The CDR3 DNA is TGTGCCAGCAGCACAAGCGAAGAGACCCAGTACTTC. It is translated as CASSTSEETQYF.

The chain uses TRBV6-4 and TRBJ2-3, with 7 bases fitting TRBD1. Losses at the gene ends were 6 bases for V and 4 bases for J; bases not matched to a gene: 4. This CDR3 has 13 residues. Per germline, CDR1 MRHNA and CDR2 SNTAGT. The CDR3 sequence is CASSRQGADTQYF. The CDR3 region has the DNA TGTGCCAGCAGCCGACAGGGTGCAGATACGCAGTATTTT.

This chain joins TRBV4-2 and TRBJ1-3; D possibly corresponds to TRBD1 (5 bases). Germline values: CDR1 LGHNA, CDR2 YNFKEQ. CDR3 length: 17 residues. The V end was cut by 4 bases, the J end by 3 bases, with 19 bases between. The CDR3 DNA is TGTGCCAGCAGCCTTAACCCAGGGAAGGCTGGTGGAAACACCATATATTTT. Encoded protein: CASSLNPGKAGGNTIYF.

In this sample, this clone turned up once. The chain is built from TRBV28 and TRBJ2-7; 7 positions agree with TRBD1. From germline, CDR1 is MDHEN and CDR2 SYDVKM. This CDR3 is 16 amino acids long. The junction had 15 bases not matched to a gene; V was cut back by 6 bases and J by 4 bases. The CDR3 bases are TGTGCCAGCAGGGCGTCCGGGACAGTCTCGATGTACGAGCAGTACTTC. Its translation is CASRASGTVSMYEQYF.

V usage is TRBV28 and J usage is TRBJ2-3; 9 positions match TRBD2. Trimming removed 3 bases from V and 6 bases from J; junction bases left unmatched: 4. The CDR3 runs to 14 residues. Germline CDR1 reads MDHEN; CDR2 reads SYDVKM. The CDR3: CASSLGGRADTQYF. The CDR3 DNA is TGTGCCAGCAGTTTGGGCGGGAGGGCCGATACGCAGTATTTT. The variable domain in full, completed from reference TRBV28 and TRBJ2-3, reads DVKVTQSSRYLVKRTGEKVFLECVQDMDHENMFWYRQDPGLGLRLIYFSYDVKMKEKGDIPEGYSVSREKKERFSLILESASTNQTSMYLCASSLGGRADTQYFGPGTRLTVL.

DNA of the CDR3: TGCGCCAGCAGCTTAGGGGGATTGGGCAATCAGCCCCAGCATTTT. It translates to CASSLGGLGNQPQHF. The chain carries TRBV5-1 and TRBJ1-5; possible D gene TRBD1, 6 bases. Germline loops: CDR1 SGHRS, CDR2 YFSETQ. The CDR3 is 15 residues long. The V gene lost 2 bases and the J gene lost 2 bases, with 11 bases spanning the gap.

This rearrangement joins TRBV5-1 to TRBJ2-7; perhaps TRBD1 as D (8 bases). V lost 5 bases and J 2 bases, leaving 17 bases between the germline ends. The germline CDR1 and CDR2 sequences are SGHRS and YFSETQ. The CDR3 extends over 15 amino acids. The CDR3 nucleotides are TGCGCCAGCAGAAGGGGGGGACAGGACCCCTACGAGCAGTACTTC. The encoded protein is CASRRGGQDPYEQYF.

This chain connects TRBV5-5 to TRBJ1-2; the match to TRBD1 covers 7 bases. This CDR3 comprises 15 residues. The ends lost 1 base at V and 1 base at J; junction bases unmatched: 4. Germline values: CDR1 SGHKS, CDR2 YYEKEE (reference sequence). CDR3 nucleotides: TGTGCCAGCAGCTTGACGGACAGGTTTAACTATGGCTACACCTTC. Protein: CASSLTDRFNYGYTF.

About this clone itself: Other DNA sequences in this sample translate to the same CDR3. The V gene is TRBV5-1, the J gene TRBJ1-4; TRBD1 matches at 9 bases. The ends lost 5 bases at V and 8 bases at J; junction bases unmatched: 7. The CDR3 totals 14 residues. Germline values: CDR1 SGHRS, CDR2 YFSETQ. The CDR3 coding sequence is TGCGCCAGCAGTTTACAGGGGGCAGGGGAAAAACTGTTTTTT. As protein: CASSLQGAGEKLFF.

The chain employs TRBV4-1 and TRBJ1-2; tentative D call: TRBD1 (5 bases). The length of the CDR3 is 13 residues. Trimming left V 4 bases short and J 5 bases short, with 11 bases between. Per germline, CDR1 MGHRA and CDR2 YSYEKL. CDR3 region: CASSRGTDYGYTF. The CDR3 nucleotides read TGCGCCAGCAGCCGCGGGACGGATTATGGCTACACCTTC.

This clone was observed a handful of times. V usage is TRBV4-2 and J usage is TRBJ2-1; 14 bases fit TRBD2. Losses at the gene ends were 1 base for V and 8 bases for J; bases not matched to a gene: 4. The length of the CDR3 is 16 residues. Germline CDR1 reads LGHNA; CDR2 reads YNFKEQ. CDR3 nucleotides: TGTGCCAGCAGCCAAGGACTAGCGGGAGGGCGAGATGAGCAGTTCTTC. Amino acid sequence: CASSQGLAGGRDEQFF.

In DNA, the CDR3 is TGCGCCAGCAGTCATACCGGGACAGGGGTAACCGGTGGCTACACCTTC. It specifies CASSHTGTGVTGGYTF. This chain connects TRBV4-1 to TRBJ1-2, with TRBD1 matching over 10 bases. The germline CDR1 and CDR2 sequences are MGHRA and YSYEKL. This CDR3 is built from 16 residues. Trimming at V came to 6 bases and at J to 7 bases, leaving 14 bases not matched to a gene.

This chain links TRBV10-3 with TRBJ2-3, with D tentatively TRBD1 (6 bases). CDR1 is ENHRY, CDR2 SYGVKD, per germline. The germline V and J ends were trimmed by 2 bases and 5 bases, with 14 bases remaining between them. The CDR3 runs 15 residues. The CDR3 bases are TGTGCCATCAGTGAGCCATCACAGGGAAGAGATACGCAGTATTTT. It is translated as CAISEPSQGRDTQYF.

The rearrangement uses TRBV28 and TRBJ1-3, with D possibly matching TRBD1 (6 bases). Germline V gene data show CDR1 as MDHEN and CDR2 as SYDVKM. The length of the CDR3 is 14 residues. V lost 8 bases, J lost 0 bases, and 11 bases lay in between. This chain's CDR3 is CASVQGYSGNTIYF. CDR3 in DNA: TGTGCCAGCGTGCAGGGGTACTCTGGAAACACCATATATTTT.

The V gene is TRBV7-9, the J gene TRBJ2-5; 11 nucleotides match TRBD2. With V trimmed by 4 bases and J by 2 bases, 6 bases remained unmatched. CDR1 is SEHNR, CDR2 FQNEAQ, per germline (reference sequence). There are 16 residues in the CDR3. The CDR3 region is CASSSGTSGQQETQYF. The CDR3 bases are TGTGCCAGCAGCTCCGGGACTAGCGGACAGCAAGAGACCCAGTACTTC.

The chain's CDR3 is CASSQERLAGAPEQFF. DNA for the CDR3: TGTGCCAGCAGCCAAGAACGGCTAGCGGGAGCCCCTGAGCAGTTCTTC. J is TRBJ2-1 and V is TRBV3-1 (or the pseudogene TRBV3-2), with TRBD2 matching over 10 bases. V was pared by 0 bases and J by 9 bases, with 8 bases of the junction left unmatched. The CDR3 is 16 amino acids. Per the germline V gene, CDR1 is LGHDT and CDR2 is YNNKEL (reference sequence).

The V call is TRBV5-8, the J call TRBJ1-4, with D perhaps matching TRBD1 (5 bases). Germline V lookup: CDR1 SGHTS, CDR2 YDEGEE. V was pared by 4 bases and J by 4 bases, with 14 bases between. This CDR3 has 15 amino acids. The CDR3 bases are TGTGCCAGCAGCCCCAGGGCTCGAGATAATGAAAAACTGTTTTTT. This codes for CASSPRARDNEKLFF.

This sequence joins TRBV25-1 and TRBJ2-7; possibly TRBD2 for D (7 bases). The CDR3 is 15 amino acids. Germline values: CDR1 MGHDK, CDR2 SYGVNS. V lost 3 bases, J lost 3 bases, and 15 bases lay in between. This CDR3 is CASSEGGLLNYEQYF. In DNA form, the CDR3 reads TGTGCCAGCAGTGAGGGGGGGCTACTAAACTACGAGCAGTACTTC.